This TCR beta chain was found in a study of cytomegalovirus exposure and HLA in healthy donors. CDR1 SGHTA and CDR2 FQGNSA come from the germline V gene. V gave up 1 base and J gave up 9 bases; unmatched junction bases: 8. The CDR3 extends over 15 amino acids. Overall study results and limits: The study reported that TCR beta sequences accurately predicted HLA-A and HLA-B alleles in most subjects. A list of about 160 TCR beta chains associated with cytomegalovirus was given. Later work showed greater clonal expansion in HLA-associated TCR beta chains than in equally common others. The productive fraction for most TCR beta V segments was about 87% or about 30% in an earlier analysis.

This clone was recorded a few times. Its antigen is currently unknown. The PCR used 60 Vbeta and 13 Jbeta primers. Libraries were prepared by immunoSEQ multiplex PCR; TCRdb keeps only in-frame clonotypes and omits some of them. The sample consists of under 150,000 clones, roughly 8.8% of them appearing once. This chain uses TRBV7-2 with TRBJ1-2; 10 nucleotides agree with TRBD1. The TCR was taken from a woman aged 40 to 50 in good health and CMV-seropositive. The sample was PBMCs. This CDR3 is CASSLDSGTGASYTF. CDR3 bases: TGTGCCAGCAGCTTAGACTCCGGGACAGGGGCCAGCTACACCTTC. The full variable domain, its missing parts supplied by reference TRBV7-2 and TRBJ1-2, is GAGVSQSPSNKVTEKGKDVELRCDPISGHTALYWYRQSLGQGLEFLIYFQGNSAPDKSGLPSDRFSAERTGGSVSTLTIQRTQQEDSAVYLCASSLDSGTGASYTFGSGTRLTVV.